This T cell receptor (beta chain) is drawn from a study of blood T cell repertoires in COVID-19 (dated by TCRdb to 2018 to 2021). Context from the whole study: Samples from collaborators originated in the United States, Italy and Spain and spanned both the acute and convalescent phases of COVID-19. The material from the prospective study consisted of cDNA or gDNA derived from T cells, B-cell-depleted T cells, or PBMCs. The dataset comprised deeply sampled blood TCRbeta repertoires from subjects exposed to, actively infected with, or recovered from COVID-19. The samples were drawn from two sources: the first 160 participants of the ongoing ImmuneRACE study, and over 1,000 subjects contributed by 6 global collaborators. A freely available public database, intended as a resource for researchers studying the immune response to SARS-CoV-2, is where the repertoires were released. Where available, HLA class I and class II types were taken from metadata supplied by the sample provider and were not determined by assay-based typing. Sample metadata almost always included a de-identified subject ID, COVID-19 status, age in years and sex.

As concerns this clone: Its antigen is unknown. Per-nucleotide qualities are absent, and no much larger clonotype sits a single base away.

CDR1 SGDLS and CDR2 YYNGEE are derived from the germline V gene. The CDR3 sequence holds 14 residues, the cysteine and phenylalanine included. Here the CDR3 DNA is all that survives: 42 bases in frame from base 1. Trimming at the junction amounts to 5 bases on V and 7 bases on J, and the germline ends lie 16 bases apart. TCRbeta CDR3 regions were amplified from genomic DNA using the immunoSEQ Assay, a bias-controlled multiplex PCR. Per the original workflow: Nucleated cell counts per sample were estimated from amplification of reference gene primers within the assay. Sequence reads were collapsed and filtered to measure the absolute abundance of every unique TCRbeta CDR3 rearrangement. For each sample, productive Simpson clonality was calculated by taking the square root of Simpson's diversity index across productive rearrangements. Imported from immuneACCESS, the table was reduced by TCRdb to in-frame sequences with V and J called. These copies leave out some clones; in studies compared against another copy, an unresolved V gene accounts for under half, and the cause of the remainder is not known. The DNA gave D and trimming, while V, J and clone size come from that table. The sample table shows roughly 150,000 clones, and over 75% are seen once. 6.9% of the sample is taken by the ten largest.

Beyond this particular receptor, the publication reports: How much clinical and demographic metadata was included differed by source and by participant, and the metadata was provided uncurated.

One collaborating source in Seattle enrolled patients during active infection and followed them longitudinally through the course of disease. Whole blood was collected in K2EDTA tubes by collaborating institutions according to the institutions' own protocols. For TCRbeta analysis, collaborators shipped samples in one of three forms: frozen whole blood, isolated PBMCs, or DNA extracted from either of those sample types. The TCR originated in a man aged 80 or over with COVID-19, enrolled during active disease. The sequenced material came from peripheral blood. The chain was built from TRBV9 and TRBJ1-5, with TRBD1 as a weak D call on 6 bases. In nucleotide form, the sequence is TGTGCCAGCAGTTTCGACCCTGGGGGCCAGCCCCAGCATTTT. This encodes CASSFDPGGQPQHF.